A selection of T cell receptor beta chains follows, all from one sample in a study of regulatory T cells in long-lasting Graves disease. TCRdb recomputed calls from the multiplex PCR reads with MiXCR, one row per CDR3 protein. The sample lists more than 650,000 distinct CDR3 sequences, around 30% occurring once. The sequencing here drew on peripheral blood mononuclear cells (PBMCs), taken when the disease was refractory, from a patient treated with antithyroid drugs. These receptors were taken from a female donor with Graves disease. Both conserved end residues are part of each CDR3. Fields, in order: V gene, CDR3 protein.

V: TRBV6-1
CDR3: CASSRAGRYNSPLHF

V: TRBV2
CDR3: CASSDEGMGQPQHF

V: TRBV27
CDR3: CASSLWQGPYEQYF

V: TRBV12-3/TRBV12-4
CDR3: CASSPRGAQPQHF

V: TRBV7-9
CDR3: CASTKGAGNGYTF

V: TRBV12-3/TRBV12-4
CDR3: CASSTQGVRTEAFF

V: TRBV20-1
CDR3: CSARGTPGGASSGYTF

V: TRBV3-1
CDR3: CASSQYPGNTEAFF

V: TRBV6-1
CDR3: CASTKAGRGSYEQYF

V: TRBV12-3/TRBV12-4
CDR3: CASSLRKREQYF

V: TRBV12-3/TRBV12-4
CDR3: CASSFGAGLAGARGDEQYF

V: TRBV7-9
CDR3: CASSRPTGTTETQYF

V: TRBV7-9
CDR3: CASSLGMNRAYQETQYF

V: TRBV5-1
CDR3: CASGGLAYGYTF

V: TRBV19
CDR3: CASSQNSGTGANSPLHF

V: TRBV27
CDR3: CASSTTGERTYEQYF

V: TRBV14
CDR3: CASSPKNYYEQYF

V: TRBV7-6
CDR3: CASSLTTQGSEAFF

V: TRBV6-5
CDR3: CASSYSGAQETQYF

V: TRBV6-2/TRBV6-3
CDR3: CASRPGLYTEAFF

V: TRBV6-1
CDR3: CATAKRLVGYTF

V: TRBV19
CDR3: CATKGGHQPQHF

V: TRBV20-1
CDR3: CSAMRELGYEQYF

V: TRBV20-1
CDR3: CSALKGQGNQPQHF

V: TRBV28
CDR3: CASKGGVTGELFF

V: TRBV11-3
CDR3: CASSLFRTSRSHEQFF

V: TRBV2
CDR3: CASRSVAGGGTGELFF

V: TRBV20-1
CDR3: CSARAPGTALNQPQHF

V: TRBV20-1
CDR3: CSARDLRGAGEAFF

V: TRBV6-5
CDR3: CASSYEGAHYGYTF

V: TRBV19
CDR3: CASSIGTGHGYTF